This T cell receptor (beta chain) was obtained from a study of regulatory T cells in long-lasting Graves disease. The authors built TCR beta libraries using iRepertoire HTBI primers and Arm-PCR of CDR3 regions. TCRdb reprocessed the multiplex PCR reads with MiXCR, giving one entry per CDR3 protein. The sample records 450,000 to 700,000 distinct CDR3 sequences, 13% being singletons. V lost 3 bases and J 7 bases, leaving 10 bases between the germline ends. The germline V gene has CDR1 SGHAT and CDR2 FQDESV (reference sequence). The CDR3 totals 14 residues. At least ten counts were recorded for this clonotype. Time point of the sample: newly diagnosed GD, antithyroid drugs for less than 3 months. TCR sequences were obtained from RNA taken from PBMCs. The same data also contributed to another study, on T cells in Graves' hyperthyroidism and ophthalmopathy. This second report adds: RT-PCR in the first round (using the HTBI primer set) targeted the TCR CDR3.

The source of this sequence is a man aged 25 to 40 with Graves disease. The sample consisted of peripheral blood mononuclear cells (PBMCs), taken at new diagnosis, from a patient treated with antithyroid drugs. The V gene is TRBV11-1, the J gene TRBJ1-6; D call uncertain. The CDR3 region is CASSFWSDNSPLHF. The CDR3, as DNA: TGTGCCAGCAGCTTTTGGAGCGACAATTCACCCCTCCACTTT.